This T cell receptor (beta chain) was recovered during a study of a mutant IDH1 vaccine in newly diagnosed glioma. The wider study: Eight vaccine doses were administered to patients at weeks 1, 3, 5, 7, 11, 15, 19 and 23. Treated patients had a mean age of 40.4 years and a sex split that was around 60% male and approximately 40% female.

Study results and limitations: Changes to the top peripheral T cell clonotypes appeared unrelated to pseudoprogression.

The time point was: week 23, last vaccination. The vaccine gave 300 ug of a 20-mer mutant IDH1 peptide subcutaneously per dose. V lost 3 bases and J 7 bases, leaving 13 bases between the germline ends. This CDR3 contains 14 residues. Germline V gene lookup returns CDR1 ENHRY and CDR2 SYGVKD. Some clones are missing from TCRdb's copy, which holds only in-frame ones; the method was immunoSEQ multiplex PCR. The sample includes approximately 41,000 clones, 91% of them seen just once. Notes on this clone: Antigen: not known.

This sequence originates from a man in his fifties with glioma. Sequenced material: PBMCs, taken from a glioma patient whose treatment included an IDH1 peptide vaccine. The rearrangement joins TRBV10-3 to TRBJ1-5; tentatively, D is TRBD1 (5 bases). CDR3 sequence reads: CAISDQAEGQPQHF. CDR3 DNA sequence: TGTGCCATCAGTGATCAGGCGGAGGGGCAGCCCCAGCATTTT.